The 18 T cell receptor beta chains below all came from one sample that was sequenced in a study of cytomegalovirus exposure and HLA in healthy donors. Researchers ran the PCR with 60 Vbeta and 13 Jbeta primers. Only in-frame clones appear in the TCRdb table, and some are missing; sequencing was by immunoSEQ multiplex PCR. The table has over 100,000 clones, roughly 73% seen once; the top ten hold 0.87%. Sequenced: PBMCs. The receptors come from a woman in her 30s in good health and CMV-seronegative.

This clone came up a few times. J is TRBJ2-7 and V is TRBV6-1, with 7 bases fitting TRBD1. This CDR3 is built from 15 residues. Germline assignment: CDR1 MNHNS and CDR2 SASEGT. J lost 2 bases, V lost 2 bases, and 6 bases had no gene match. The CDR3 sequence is CASSEIGDSPYEQYF. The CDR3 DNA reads TGTGCCAGCAGTGAAATTGGGGACAGCCCCTACGAGCAGTACTTC.

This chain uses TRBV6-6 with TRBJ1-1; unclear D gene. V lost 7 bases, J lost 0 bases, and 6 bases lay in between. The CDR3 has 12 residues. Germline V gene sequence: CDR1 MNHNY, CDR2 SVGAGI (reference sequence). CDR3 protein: CASTQVNTEAFF. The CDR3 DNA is TGTGCCAGCACTCAGGTGAACACTGAAGCTTTCTTT.

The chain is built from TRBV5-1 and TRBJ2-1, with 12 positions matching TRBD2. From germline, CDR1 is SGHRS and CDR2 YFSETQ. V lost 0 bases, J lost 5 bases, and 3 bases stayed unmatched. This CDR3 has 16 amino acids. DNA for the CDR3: TGCGCCAGCAGCTTGGTGCCTAGCGGGGGGGACAATGAGCAGTTCTTC. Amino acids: CASSLVPSGGDNEQFF.

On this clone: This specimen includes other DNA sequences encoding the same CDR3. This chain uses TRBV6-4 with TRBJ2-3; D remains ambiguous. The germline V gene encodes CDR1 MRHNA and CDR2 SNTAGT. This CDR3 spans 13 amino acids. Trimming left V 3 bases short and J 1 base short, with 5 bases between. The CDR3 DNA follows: TGTGCCAGCAGTGATGAGGGCACAGATACGCAGTATTTT. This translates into CASSDEGTDTQYF.

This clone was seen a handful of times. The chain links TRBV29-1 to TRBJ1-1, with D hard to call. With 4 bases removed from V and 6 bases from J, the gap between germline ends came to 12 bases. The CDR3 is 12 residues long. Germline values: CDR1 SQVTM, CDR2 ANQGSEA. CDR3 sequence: CSVAVSSPEAFF. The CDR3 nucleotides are TGCAGCGTTGCAGTCTCTTCCCCTGAAGCTTTCTTT.

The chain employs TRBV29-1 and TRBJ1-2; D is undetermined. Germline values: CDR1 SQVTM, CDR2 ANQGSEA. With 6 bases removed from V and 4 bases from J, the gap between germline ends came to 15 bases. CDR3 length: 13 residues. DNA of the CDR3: TGCAGCGTGCCCAGCTCCTCGGGCTATGGCTACACCTTC. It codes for CSVPSSSGYGYTF.

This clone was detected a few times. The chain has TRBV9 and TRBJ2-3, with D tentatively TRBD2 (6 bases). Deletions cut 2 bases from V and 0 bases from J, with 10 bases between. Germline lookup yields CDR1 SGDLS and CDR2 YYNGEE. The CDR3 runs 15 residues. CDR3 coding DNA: TGTGCCAGCAGCGTGCGGGAACGTAGCACAGATACGCAGTATTTT. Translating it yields CASSVRERSTDTQYF.

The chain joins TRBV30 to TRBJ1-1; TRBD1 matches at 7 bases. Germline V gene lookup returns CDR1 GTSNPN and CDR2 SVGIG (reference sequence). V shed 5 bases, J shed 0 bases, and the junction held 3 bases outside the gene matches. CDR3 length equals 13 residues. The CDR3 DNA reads TGTGCCTGGCGGACAGGCTTGAACACTGAAGCTTTCTTT. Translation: CAWRTGLNTEAFF.

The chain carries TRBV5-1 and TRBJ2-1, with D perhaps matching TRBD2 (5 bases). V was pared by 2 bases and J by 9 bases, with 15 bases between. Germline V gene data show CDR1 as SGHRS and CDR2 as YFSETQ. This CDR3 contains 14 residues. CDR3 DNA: TGCGCCAGCAGCTTCAACGGGGAGTCGGGTGAGCAGTTCTTC. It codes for CASSFNGESGEQFF.

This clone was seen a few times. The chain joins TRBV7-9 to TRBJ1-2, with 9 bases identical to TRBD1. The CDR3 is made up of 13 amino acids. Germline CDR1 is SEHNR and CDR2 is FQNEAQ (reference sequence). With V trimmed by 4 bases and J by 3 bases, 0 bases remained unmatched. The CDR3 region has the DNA TGTGCCAGCAGCTGGACAGGGGACTATGGCTACACCTTC. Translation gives CASSWTGDYGYTF.

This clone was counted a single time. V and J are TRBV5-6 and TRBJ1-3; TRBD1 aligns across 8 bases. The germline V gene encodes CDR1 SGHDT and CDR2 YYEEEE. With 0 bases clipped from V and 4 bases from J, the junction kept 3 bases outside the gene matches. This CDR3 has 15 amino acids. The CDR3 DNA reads TGTGCCAGCAGCTTGGCCCGGACAGGGGGAAACACCATATATTTT. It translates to CASSLARTGGNTIYF.

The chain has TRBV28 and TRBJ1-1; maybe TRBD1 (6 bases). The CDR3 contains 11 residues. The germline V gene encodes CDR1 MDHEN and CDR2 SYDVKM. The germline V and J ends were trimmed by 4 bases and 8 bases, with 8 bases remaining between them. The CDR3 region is CASSSGTEAFF. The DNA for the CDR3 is TGTGCCAGCAGTTCCGGGACAGAAGCTTTCTTT.

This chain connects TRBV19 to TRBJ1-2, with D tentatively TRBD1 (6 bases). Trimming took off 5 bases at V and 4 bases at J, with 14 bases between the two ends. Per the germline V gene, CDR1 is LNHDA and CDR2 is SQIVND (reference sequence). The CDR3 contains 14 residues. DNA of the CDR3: TGTGCCAGTAGTCTACAGGGAAAATCCTATGGCTACACCTTC. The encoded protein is CASSLQGKSYGYTF.

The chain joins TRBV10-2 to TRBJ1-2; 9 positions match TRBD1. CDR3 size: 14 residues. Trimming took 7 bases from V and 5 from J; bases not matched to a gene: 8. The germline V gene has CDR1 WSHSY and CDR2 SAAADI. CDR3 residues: CASISDRGGYGYTF. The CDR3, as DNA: TGCGCCAGCATCTCGGACAGGGGAGGTTATGGCTACACCTTC.

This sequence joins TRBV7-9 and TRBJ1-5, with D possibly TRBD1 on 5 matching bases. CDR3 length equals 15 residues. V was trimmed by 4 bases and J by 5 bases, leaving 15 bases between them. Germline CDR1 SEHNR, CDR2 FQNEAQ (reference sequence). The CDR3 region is CASSSGTLEYQPQHF. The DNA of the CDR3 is TGTGCCAGCAGCTCTGGGACTTTGGAGTATCAGCCCCAGCATTTT.

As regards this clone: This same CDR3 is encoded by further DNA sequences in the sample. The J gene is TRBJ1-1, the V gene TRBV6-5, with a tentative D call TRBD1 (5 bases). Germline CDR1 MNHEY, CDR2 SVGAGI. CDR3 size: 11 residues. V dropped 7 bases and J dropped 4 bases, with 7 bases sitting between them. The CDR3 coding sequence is TGTGCCAGCACGGGGGGCACTGAAGCTTTCTTT. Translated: CASTGGTEAFF.

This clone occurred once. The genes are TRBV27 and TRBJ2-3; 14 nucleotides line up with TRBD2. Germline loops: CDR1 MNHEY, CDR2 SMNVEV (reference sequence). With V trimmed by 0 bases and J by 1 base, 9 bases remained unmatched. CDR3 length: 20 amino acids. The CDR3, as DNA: TGTGCCAGCAGTTTATCGTCGACTAGCGGGAGGGCCCGACGCACAGATACGCAGTATTTT. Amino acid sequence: CASSLSSTSGRARRTDTQYF.

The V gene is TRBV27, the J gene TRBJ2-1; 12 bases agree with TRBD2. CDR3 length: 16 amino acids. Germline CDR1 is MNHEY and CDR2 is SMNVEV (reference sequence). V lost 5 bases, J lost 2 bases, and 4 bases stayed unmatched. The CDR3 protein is CASSAGLAGTYNEQFF. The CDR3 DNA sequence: TGTGCCAGCAGTGCCGGACTAGCGGGAACCTACAATGAGCAGTTCTTC.